The 13 T cell receptor beta chains given below trace back to one sample, sequenced in a study of blood T cells in healthy people across ages. The second PCR ran 7 to 11 cycles with a sample-barcoded 5' primer and J-beta primers. TCRdb called the 5' RACE reads again in MiXCR, with one record for every CDR3 protein. The table has some 900,000 distinct CDR3 sequences, 25% to 35% seen once. The sample was blood. The receptor source for this set is a woman older than 75 in good health.

In its sample, this clonotype was seen many times. This rearrangement joins TRBV11-2 to TRBJ1-2; 8 bases align to TRBD1. CDR1 and CDR2 (germline): SGHAT, FQNNGV. The CDR3 has 14 residues. With 5 bases clipped from V and 6 bases from J, the junction kept 8 bases outside the gene matches. In nucleotides, the CDR3 is TGTGCCAGCAGCCCAGACAGGGGAGAGAATGGCTACACCTTC. As protein: CASSPDRGENGYTF.

This clonotype turned up a few times. This rearrangement joins TRBV7-3 to TRBJ1-1; no reliable D call. Deletions cut 1 base from V and 1 base from J, with 16 bases between. CDR3 length: 17 residues. CDR1 SGHTA and CDR2 FQGTGA come from the germline V gene. CDR3: CASSLRRSEIPNTEAFF. As DNA, the CDR3 is TGTGCCAGCAGCTTAAGGCGTTCAGAGATACCGAACACTGAAGCTTTCTTT.

This sequence joins TRBV5-4 and TRBJ2-4, with a possible D match to TRBD1 (6 bases). The end of the DNA aligns better with TRBJ2-7, so the J call may be wrong. The CDR3 is 16 residues long. Germline loops: CDR1 SGHNT, CDR2 YYREEE (reference sequence). CDR3 DNA sequence: TGTGCCAGCAGCATTTCGGAATTAGAGGGGGCCTACGAGCAGTACTTC. Amino acid sequence: CASSISELEGAYEQYF.

The rearrangement joins TRBV21-1 to TRBJ1-2; whether TRBD1, the table's D call, matches the DNA was not checked. TRBV21-1 is given as a pseudogene. This CDR3 contains 15 residues. The CDR3 here is CARRPAGVAIDGYTF. The CDR3 region has the DNA TGTGCCAGAAGACCTGCGGGGGTGGCAATTGATGGCTACACCTTC.

This clonotype was counted ten times or more. The V call is TRBV4-2, the J call TRBJ2-4, with 15 bases identical to TRBD2. The CDR3 sequence is 16 residues long. V was clipped by 4 bases and J by 4 bases; unmatched bases: 2. Germline V gives CDR1 LGHNA, CDR2 YNFKEQ. This CDR3 reads CASSPGLAGGKNIQYF. Here the CDR3 DNA reads TGTGCCAGCAGCCCCGGACTAGCGGGGGGGAAAAACATTCAGTACTTC.

In regard to this clonotype: A much larger clone is a single base away; this may be a read error. V usage is TRBV29-1 and J usage is TRBJ1-1; D is ambiguous. This CDR3 spans 12 amino acids. Germline V CDR1 and CDR2: SQVTM, ANQGSEA. CDR3: CSVVRTNIEAFF. CDR3 nucleotide sequence: TGCAGCGTTGTTAGGACGAACATTGAAGCTTTCTTT.

This clonotype was picked up one time. The chain has TRBV20-1 and TRBJ2-7; D remains unclear. The CDR3 totals 14 residues. Looked up from germline, CDR1 is DFQATT and CDR2 is SNEGSKA (reference sequence). Trimming removed 3 bases at V and 6 bases at J, with 18 bases between. Written as DNA, the CDR3 is TGCAGTGCTAGGATCCGCAGACATGCCTCCGAGCAGTACTTC. It is translated as CSARIRRHASEQYF.

There are a few counts of this clonotype. The J gene is TRBJ1-2, the V gene TRBV10-3; TRBD1 aligns across 9 bases. Germline assignment: CDR1 ENHRY and CDR2 SYGVKD. V was clipped by 6 bases and J by 7 bases; unmatched bases: 9. This CDR3 has 14 amino acids. The CDR3 sequence is CAIRPGQGLSGYTF. DNA for the CDR3: TGTGCCATCAGGCCGGGACAGGGCTTGAGTGGCTACACCTTC.

This clonotype was observed once. This may come from a read error, since a much larger clone is one base off. This chain connects TRBV4-3 to TRBJ2-3; D may correspond to TRBD1 or TRBD2 (5 bases each). The V end was cut by 3 bases, the J end by 6 bases, with 25 bases between. From germline, CDR1 is LGHNA and CDR2 YSLEER. CDR3 size: 18 residues. CDR3 in DNA: TGCGCCAGCAGCCAGGCCCGACGGGGCCGACGGATAGACGATACGCAGTATTTT. Its translation: CASSQARRGRRIDDTQYF.

Comments on this clonotype: A read error may explain this, as a much larger clone is one base away. The V call is TRBV9, the J call TRBJ2-7, with D perhaps given as TRBD1 or TRBD2 (5 bases each). The V gene's germline CDR1 is SGDLS and CDR2 YYNGEE. This CDR3 contains 15 residues. CDR3 protein: CAGSVALGATYEQYF. The CDR3 DNA sequence: TGTGCCGGCAGCGTAGCTCTCGGGGCTACCTACGAGCAGTACTTC. Looking up the rest from reference TRBV9 and TRBJ2-7 gives the full variable domain: DSGVTQTPKHLITATGQRVTLRCSPRSGDLSVYWYQQSLDQGLQFLIQYYNGEERAKGNILERFSAQQFPDLHSELNLSSLELGDSALYFCAGSVALGATYEQYFGPGTRLTVT.

This clonotype turned up a few times. The chain uses TRBV27 and TRBJ2-5; 8 positions match TRBD1. CDR1 is MNHEY, CDR2 SMNVEV, per germline (reference sequence). CDR3 size: 15 residues. V shed 6 bases and J 2 bases; nucleotides not matched to a gene: 8. CDR3 in DNA: TGTGCCAGCAGGAATCCCGGGACAGGACAAGAGACCCAGTACTTC. Amino acid sequence: CASRNPGTGQETQYF.

This clonotype has ten or more counts. This sequence joins TRBV6-5 and TRBJ1-1, with a weak D call TRBD1 (6 bases). Germline CDR1 is MNHEY and CDR2 is SVGAGI. This CDR3 is 13 amino acids long. Trimming shortened V by 6 bases and J by 6 bases, and 14 bases separated the two germline ends. The CDR3 sequence is CASRQGERAEAFF. The DNA for the CDR3 is TGTGCCAGCAGACAGGGCGAACGGGCTGAAGCTTTCTTT.

The rearrangement links TRBV12-3 or TRBV12-4 to TRBJ1-6, with a weak D call TRBD1 (5 bases). The CDR3 has 15 residues. V gave up 6 bases and J gave up 7 bases, with 16 bases separating them. The CDR3 region is CASRSTSGGNSPLHF. CDR3 sequence (DNA): TGTGCCAGCAGGTCGACATCTGGGGGAAATTCACCCCTCCACTTT.